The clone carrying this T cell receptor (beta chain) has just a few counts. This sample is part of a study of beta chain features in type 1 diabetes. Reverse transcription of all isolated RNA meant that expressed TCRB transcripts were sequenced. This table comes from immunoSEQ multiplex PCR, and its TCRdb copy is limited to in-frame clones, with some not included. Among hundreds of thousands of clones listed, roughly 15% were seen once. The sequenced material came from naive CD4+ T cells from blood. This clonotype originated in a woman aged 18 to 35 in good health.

This chain's CDR3 is CSEGGGETQYF. CDR3 bases: TGCAGTGAGGGGGGAGGAGAGACCCAGTACTTC. The chain joins TRBV20-1 to TRBJ2-5; D tentatively fits TRBD1 or TRBD2 (6 bases each). The CDR3 has 11 amino acids. V was trimmed by 7 bases and J by 4 bases, leaving 10 bases between them. In germline, CDR1 is DFQATT, CDR2 SNEGSKA (reference sequence).